The clone carrying this T cell receptor (beta chain) has a handful of counts. Its antigen is unknown. Samples were taken several times over chemoradiotherapy. The sample comes from a study of chemoradiotherapy in HPV16-positive cancers. Points from the study as a whole: Better recurrence-free survival went with HPV-responsive T-cell expansion in HPV16-positive patients. Candidate HPV-specific clones and E7-related TCR motifs grew in tumor during treatment. The functional HPV-specific definition rests on just a couple of HPV16-positive patients.

TCRdb's table, derived via immunoSEQ multiplex PCR, lists solely in-frame clones and lacks some. The sample yields approximately 12,000 clones, 78% seen once. Germline V gives CDR1 MNHEY, CDR2 SVGAGI. V was pared by 7 bases and J by 0 bases, with 8 bases between. CDR3 size: 13 residues. Sample collection was performed from a patient who underwent chemoradiotherapy. The source of this sequence is a human donor with HPV-associated anogenital cancer. The chain combines TRBV6-5 with TRBJ2-3; D is undetermined. The CDR3 is CASIAASTDTQYF. CDR3 coding DNA: TGTGCCAGCATCGCGGCTAGCACAGATACGCAGTATTTT.